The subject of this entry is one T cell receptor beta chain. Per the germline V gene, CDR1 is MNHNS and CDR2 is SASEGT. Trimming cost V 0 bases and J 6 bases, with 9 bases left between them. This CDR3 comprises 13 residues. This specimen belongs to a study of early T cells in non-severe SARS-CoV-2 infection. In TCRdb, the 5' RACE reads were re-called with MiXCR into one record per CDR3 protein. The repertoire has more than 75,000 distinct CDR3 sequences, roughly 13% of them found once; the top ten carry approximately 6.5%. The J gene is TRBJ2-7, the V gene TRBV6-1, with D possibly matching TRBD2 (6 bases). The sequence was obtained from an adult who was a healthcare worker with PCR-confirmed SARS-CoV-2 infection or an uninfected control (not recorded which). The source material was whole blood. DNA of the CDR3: TGTGCCAGCAGTGAAGCGCGGCGGGGCGAGCAGTACTTC. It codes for CASSEARRGEQYF.